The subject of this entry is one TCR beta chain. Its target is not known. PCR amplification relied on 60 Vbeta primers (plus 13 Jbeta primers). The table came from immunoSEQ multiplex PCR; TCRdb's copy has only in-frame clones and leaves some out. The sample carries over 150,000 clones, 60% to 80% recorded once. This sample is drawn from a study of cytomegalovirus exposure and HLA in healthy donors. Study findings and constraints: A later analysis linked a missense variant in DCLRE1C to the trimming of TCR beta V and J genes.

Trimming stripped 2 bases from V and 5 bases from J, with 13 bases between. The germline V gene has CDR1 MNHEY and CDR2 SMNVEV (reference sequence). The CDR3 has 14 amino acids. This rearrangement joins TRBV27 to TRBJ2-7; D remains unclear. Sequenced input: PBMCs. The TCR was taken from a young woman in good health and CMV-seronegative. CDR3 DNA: TGTGCCAGCAGTTTAACAGCCCGAAGGCACGAGCAGTACTTC. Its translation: CASSLTARRHEQYF.